The 21 T cell receptor beta chains presented below share a single source sample, sequenced in a study of graft-versus-host responses after intestinal transplantation. Measured with immunoSEQ multiplex PCR; TCRdb has only the in-frame clones, and not every one. The sample comprises tens of thousands of clones, approximately 94% of which are singletons, and roughly 0.54% rests with the top ten. The sequencing here drew on PBMCs, taken 156 days after intestinal transplant. The receptors come from a human patient who received an intestinal transplant, so some T cells may come from the graft donor.

The count of this clone is one. V and J are TRBV28 and TRBJ1-2; perhaps TRBD1 as D (5 bases). V was trimmed by 3 bases and J by 2 bases, leaving 7 bases between them. The CDR3 extends over 13 amino acids. Germline-derived CDR1 and CDR2 are MDHEN and SYDVKM. The CDR3 region has the DNA TGTGCCAGCAGTTTTGGGGGAAACTATGGCTACACCTTC. It codes for CASSFGGNYGYTF.

The V gene is TRBV4-1, the J gene TRBJ2-7; D perhaps matches TRBD1 (5 bases). V was clipped by 0 bases and J by 3 bases, with 15 bases between them. This CDR3 is 16 amino acids long. Germline V gives CDR1 MGHRA, CDR2 YSYEKL. The CDR3 reads CASSQDITGRYYEQYF. CDR3 DNA sequence: TGCGCCAGCAGCCAAGATATAACAGGCCGTTACTACGAGCAGTACTTC.

The chain employs TRBV11-2 and TRBJ1-4; a weak D match, TRBD1 (5 bases). The length of the CDR3 is 16 residues. From germline, CDR1 is SGHAT and CDR2 FQNNGV. Trimming stripped 1 base from V and 7 bases from J, with 16 bases between. The CDR3 region has the DNA TGTGCCAGCAGCTTAGTCTTCGGGGATGGGGGTGAAAAACTGTTTTTT. This translates into CASSLVFGDGGEKLFF.

The chain carries TRBV7-9 and TRBJ1-1; D is unresolved. This CDR3 spans 13 amino acids. V was cut by 2 bases and J by 1 base, with 5 bases left in between. Germline V gene data show CDR1 as SEHNR and CDR2 as FQNEAQ (reference sequence). CDR3 DNA sequence: TGTGCCAGCAGCTTAAGTAGGAACACTGAAGCTTTCTTT. Protein product: CASSLSRNTEAFF.

This clone has only one observation. The rearrangement joins TRBV19 to TRBJ1-5, with D unclear. The germline V and J ends were trimmed by 3 bases and 4 bases, with 7 bases remaining between them. This CDR3 has 13 amino acids. Germline CDR1 reads LNHDA; CDR2 reads SQIVND (reference sequence). The CDR3 reads CASSIGVNQPQHF. CDR3 DNA sequence: TGTGCCAGTAGTATTGGGGTGAATCAGCCCCAGCATTTT.

This chain uses TRBV6-5 with TRBJ2-7, with TRBD2 matching over 7 bases. The germline V gene encodes CDR1 MNHEY and CDR2 SVGAGI. The CDR3 contains 15 residues. The trim removed 7 bases at V and 0 bases at J, leaving 9 bases unmatched. The CDR3 loop reads CASTSGWGGSYEQYF. The CDR3 DNA sequence: TGTGCCAGCACTTCGGGATGGGGGGGCTCCTACGAGCAGTACTTC.

On this clone: The sample carries other DNA sequences with the same CDR3. This rearrangement joins TRBV19 to TRBJ1-6; D uncertain. CDR1 is LNHDA, CDR2 SQIVND, per germline (reference sequence). This CDR3 region has 16 residues. The V end was cut by 3 bases, the J end by 9 bases, with 18 bases between. DNA of the CDR3: TGTGCCAGTAGTATCGTTGCAGGCGGAACTTTTTCACCCCTCCACTTT. Translating it yields CASSIVAGGTFSPLHF. The full variable domain, in which reference TRBV19 and TRBJ1-6 provide the parts outside the CDR3, is DGGITQSPKYLFRKEGQNVTLSCEQNLNHDAMYWYRQDPGQGLRLIYYSQIVNDFQKGDIAEGYSVSREKKESFPLTVTSAQKNPTAFYLCASSIVAGGTFSPLHFGNGTRLTVT.

J is TRBJ1-3 and V is TRBV18, with 9 positions matching TRBD1. This CDR3 spans 15 amino acids. Per the germline V gene, CDR1 is KGHSH and CDR2 is LQKENI. The V and J ends lost 3 bases and 2 bases, in that order; junction bases with no gene match: 2. The CDR3 DNA follows: TGTGCCAGCTCACCCAGACAGGGGGCTGGAAACACCATATATTTT. Its translation: CASSPRQGAGNTIYF.

V gene TRBV5-1 combines with J gene TRBJ2-1; 10 nucleotides line up with TRBD2. V was clipped by 0 bases and J by 9 bases; unmatched bases: 18. Germline CDR1 reads SGHRS; CDR2 reads YFSETQ. The CDR3 runs 19 residues. CDR3 sequence (DNA): TGCGCCAGCAGCTTGGGCCCGGGACTAGCGATTCAACTTAAGGGTGAGCAGTTCTTC. This gives the protein CASSLGPGLAIQLKGEQFF. The full variable domain, rest sourced from reference TRBV5-1 and TRBJ2-1, is KAGVTQTPRYLIKTRGQQVTLSCSPISGHRSVSWYQQTPGQGLQFLFEYFSETQRNKGNFPGRFSGRQFSNSRSEMNVSTLELGDSALYLCASSLGPGLAIQLKGEQFFGPGTRLTVL.

This clone was observed once. The rearrangement links TRBV11-2 to TRBJ2-1; D uncertain. The CDR3 covers 14 residues. Germline CDR1 reads SGHAT; CDR2 reads FQNNGV. The V and J ends lost 3 bases and 2 bases respectively, with 8 bases between them. CDR3 DNA sequence: TGTGCCAGCAGCTTTTCGAAGGCCTACAATGAGCAGTTCTTC. It is translated as CASSFSKAYNEQFF.

The genes are TRBV6-5 and TRBJ2-2; D is ambiguous. This CDR3 has 14 amino acids. The germline V gene encodes CDR1 MNHEY and CDR2 SVGAGI. The V gene lost 3 bases and the J gene lost 3 bases, with 8 bases spanning the gap. CDR3 protein: CASSYGWYTGELFF. The CDR3 region has the DNA TGTGCCAGCAGTTATGGGTGGTACACCGGGGAGCTGTTTTTT.

The genes are TRBV2 and TRBJ2-7, with 7 positions matching TRBD2. Germline CDR1 SNHLY, CDR2 FYNNEI. The ends lost 0 bases at V and 3 bases at J; junction bases unmatched: 2. This CDR3 is built from 14 residues. The CDR3 DNA follows: TGTGCCAGCAGTGAAGCGGGAGGGCGCTACGAGCAGTACTTC. This gives the protein CASSEAGGRYEQYF. Complete variable domain (other parts from reference TRBV2 and TRBJ2-7): EPEVTQTPSHQVTQMGQEVILRCVPISNHLYFYWYRQILGQKVEFLVSFYNNEISEKSEIFDDQFSVERPDGSNFTLKIRSTKLEDSAMYFCASSEAGGRYEQYFGPGTRLTVT.

This clone appeared a few times. The chain uses TRBV6-1 and TRBJ1-1; D not resolved. V shed 2 bases and J shed 5 bases, with 15 bases lying between them. The CDR3 is 15 residues long. Germline values: CDR1 MNHNS, CDR2 SASEGT. The CDR3 is CASSELGGLGTEAFF. CDR3 sequence (DNA): TGTGCCAGCAGTGAATTGGGAGGGCTGGGGACTGAAGCTTTCTTT.

The chain is built from TRBV5-1 and TRBJ2-7; D is perhaps TRBD1 (6 bases). Trimming cost V 0 bases and J 1 base, with 17 bases left between them. CDR1 is SGHRS, CDR2 YFSETQ, per germline. The CDR3 is 17 residues long. In DNA form, the CDR3 reads TGCGCCAGCAGCTTGGAAATGAACAGGGTTAGATCCTACGAGCAGTACTTC. Its translation is CASSLEMNRVRSYEQYF.

This chain connects TRBV5-6 to TRBJ1-4; the D is unclear. V gave up 0 bases and J gave up 6 bases, with 15 bases separating them. Germline V gene data show CDR1 as SGHDT and CDR2 as YYEEEE. The CDR3 has 16 amino acids. Here the CDR3 DNA reads TGTGCCAGCAGCTTGGGTCAGGCGGCCTCTTATGAAAAACTGTTTTTT. This encodes CASSLGQAASYEKLFF.

This chain uses TRBV12-5 with TRBJ2-7, with 7 bases that match TRBD1. This CDR3 has 13 residues. Germline-derived CDR1 and CDR2 are LGHNT and FRNRAP. J lost 4 bases, V lost 6 bases, and 6 bases had no gene match. CDR3 nucleotides: TGTGCTAGTGGATACGGACAGGAGTACGAGCAGTACTTC. It is translated as CASGYGQEYEQYF.

The genes are TRBV11-2 and TRBJ1-1; no clear D gene. The V and J ends lost 3 bases and 0 bases respectively, with 8 bases between them. This CDR3 is built from 14 residues. Germline V lookup: CDR1 SGHAT, CDR2 FQNNGV. The CDR3 DNA sequence: TGTGCCAGCAGCTTTTGGGGAATGAACACTGAAGCTTTCTTT. It is translated as CASSFWGMNTEAFF.

The chain employs TRBV14 and TRBJ1-1; tentative D call: TRBD1 (5 bases). CDR3 size: 12 residues. Germline loops: CDR1 SGHDN, CDR2 FVKESK. The V and J ends lost 5 bases and 5 bases respectively, with 9 bases between them. The CDR3 loop is CASSIAGTEAFF. The CDR3 nucleotides read TGTGCCAGCAGCATCGCAGGGACTGAAGCTTTCTTT.

This clone was observed a single time. This rearrangement joins TRBV27 to TRBJ1-5; maybe TRBD1 (6 bases). Trimming stripped 3 bases from V and 6 bases from J, with 12 bases between. The CDR3 is 14 amino acids. Looked up from germline, CDR1 is MNHEY and CDR2 is SMNVEV (reference sequence). CDR3 sequence: CASSFTGIGQPQHF. CDR3 DNA: TGTGCCAGCAGTTTCACAGGGATAGGTCAGCCCCAGCATTTT.

The CDR3 nucleotides read TGTGCCAGCACGGAAGGACAGAGCTCCTACAATGAGCAGTTCTTC. This translates into CASTEGQSSYNEQFF. The chain recombines TRBV9 with TRBJ2-1; the D gene is possibly TRBD1 (6 bases). The CDR3 runs 15 residues. Per germline, CDR1 SGDLS and CDR2 YYNGEE. The V gene lost 6 bases and the J gene lost 0 bases, with 13 bases spanning the gap.

The gene calls are TRBV5-6 and TRBJ2-7; D call uncertain. The CDR3 totals 14 residues. Per germline, CDR1 SGHDT and CDR2 YYEEEE. V shed 2 bases and J shed 2 bases, with 11 bases lying between them. The CDR3 DNA follows: TGTGCCAGCAGCTTACCTGGAAGTGCCTACGAGCAGTACTTC. Its protein is CASSLPGSAYEQYF. The full variable domain, completed using reference TRBV5-6 and TRBJ2-7, is DAGVTQSPTHLIKTRGQQVTLRCSPKSGHDTVSWYQQALGQGPQFIFQYYEEEERQRGNFPDRFSGHQFPNYSSELNVNALLLGDSALYLCASSLPGSAYEQYFGPGTRLTVT.